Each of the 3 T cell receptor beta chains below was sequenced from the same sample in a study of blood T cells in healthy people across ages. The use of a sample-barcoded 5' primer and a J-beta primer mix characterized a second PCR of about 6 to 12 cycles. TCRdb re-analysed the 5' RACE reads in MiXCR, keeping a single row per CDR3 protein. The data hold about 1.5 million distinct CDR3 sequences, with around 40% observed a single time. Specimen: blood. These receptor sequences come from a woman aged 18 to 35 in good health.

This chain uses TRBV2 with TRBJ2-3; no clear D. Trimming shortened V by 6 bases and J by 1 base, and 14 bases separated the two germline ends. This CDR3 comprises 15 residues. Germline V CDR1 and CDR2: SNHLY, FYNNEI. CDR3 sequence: CASSPHRLGTDTQYF. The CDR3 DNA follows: TGTGCCAGCAGCCCCCATCGTCTAGGCACAGATACGCAGTATTTT.

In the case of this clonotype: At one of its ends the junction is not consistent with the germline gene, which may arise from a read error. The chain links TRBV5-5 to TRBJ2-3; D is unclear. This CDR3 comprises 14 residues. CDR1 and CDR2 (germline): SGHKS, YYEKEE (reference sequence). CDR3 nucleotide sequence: TGTGCCAGCAGAACTTCCGATACCACAGATATGCAGTATTTT. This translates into CASRTSDTTDMQYF. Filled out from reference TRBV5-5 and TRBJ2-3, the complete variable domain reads DAGVTQSPTHLIKTRGQQVTLRCSPISGHKSVSWYQQVLGQGPQFIFQYYEKEERGRGNFPDRFSARQFPNYSSELNVNALLLGDSALYLCASRTSDTTDMQYFGPGTRLTVL.

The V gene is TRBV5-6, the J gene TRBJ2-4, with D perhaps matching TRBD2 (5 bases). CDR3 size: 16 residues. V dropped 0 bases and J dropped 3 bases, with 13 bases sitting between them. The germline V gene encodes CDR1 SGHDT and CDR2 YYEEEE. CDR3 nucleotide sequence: TGTGCCAGCAGCTTGGTTGGGGTAGAGGGCAAAAACATTCAGTACTTC. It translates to CASSLVGVEGKNIQYF.